This T cell receptor beta chain was profiled in a study of shared clonotypes between healthy human individuals. Whole-study results and caveats: It was the few donors that limited the genetic and exposure-history diversity represented. Compared with clonotypes that all four donors shared, non-shared clonotypes had lower generation probabilities.

This CDR3 has 13 amino acids. The germline V and J ends were trimmed by 4 bases and 6 bases, with 12 bases remaining between them. The germline CDR1 and CDR2 sequences are ENHRY and SYGVKD. The split of CD4+ cells yielded CD45RA+ naive and CD45RA-negative memory subsets. Comments on this clone: What it binds is unknown.

Genomic DNA of each subset was evenly split across several immunoSEQ plates. TCRdb keeps only in-frame clones here, not all; method: immunoSEQ multiplex PCR. Of 800,000 to 1,200,000 clones in the sample, approximately 78% were seen once. This chain links TRBV10-3 with TRBJ1-2; no clear D gene. This TCR came from a man between 18 and 35 years old in good health. Some clones in this sample may be carry-over from other donors' samples. The sequenced sample was memory CD4+ T cells from PBMCs. Subset of the sample: CD45RA-negative fraction. The CDR3 loop reads CAISASLRDGYTF. The CDR3 DNA sequence: TGTGCCATCAGTGCGTCCTTAAGAGATGGCTACACCTTC.